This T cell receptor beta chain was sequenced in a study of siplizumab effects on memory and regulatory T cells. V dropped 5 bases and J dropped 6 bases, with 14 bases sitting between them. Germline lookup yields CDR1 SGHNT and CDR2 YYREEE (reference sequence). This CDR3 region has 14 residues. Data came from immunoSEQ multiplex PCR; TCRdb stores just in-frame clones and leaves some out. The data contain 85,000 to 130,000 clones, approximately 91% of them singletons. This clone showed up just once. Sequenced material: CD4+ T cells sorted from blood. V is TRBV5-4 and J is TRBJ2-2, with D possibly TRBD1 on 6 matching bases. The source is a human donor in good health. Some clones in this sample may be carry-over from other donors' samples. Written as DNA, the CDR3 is TGTGCCAGCAGGAAAGAGGGGGAAGCCGGGGAGCTGTTTTTT. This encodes CASRKEGEAGELFF. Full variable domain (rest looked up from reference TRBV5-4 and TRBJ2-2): ETGVTQSPTHLIKTRGQQVTLRCSSQSGHNTVSWYQQALGQGPQFIFQYYREEENGRGNFPPRFSGLQFPNYSSELNVNALELDDSALYLCASRKEGEAGELFFGEGSRLTVL.